This T cell receptor beta chain appears in the sequencing data of a study of response to subunit inactivated influenza vaccine. Using its own MiXCR run on the RT-PCR reads, TCRdb lists one record per CDR3 protein. The data show about 700,000 distinct CDR3 sequences, about 15% seen once. The length of the CDR3 is 13 residues. Trimming left V 5 bases short and J 6 bases short, with 14 bases between. CDR1 and CDR2 (germline): SEHNR, FQNEAQ (reference sequence). This clonotype was seen more than once but under ten times. Its antigen is not identified. The study, taken as a whole, reports: With each seasonal influenza vaccination, the authors suggested, few new T cells are recruited.

The sample here was PBMCs from blood, taken less than 15 days before vaccination. The TCR sequence derives from a man aged 50-59 years who received an inactivated influenza vaccine. The gene calls are TRBV7-9 and TRBJ2-7; TRBD2 is a possible D gene (5 bases). The CDR3 is CASSGGVGIEQYF. In DNA form, the CDR3 reads TGTGCCAGCAGCGGAGGCGTTGGGATCGAGCAGTACTTC.